The T cell receptor beta chain under discussion was sequenced for a study of shared clonotypes between healthy human individuals. Memory CD4+ cells were the fraction left after CD45RA+ naive selection. General study findings and limits: Some naive CD4 clonotypes, 4.5% to 5.5%, turned up in common across a handful of donors. The authors sampled blood alone, and tissue repertoires likely differ.

TCRdb's copy holds only in-frame clones and misses some; the assay was immunoSEQ multiplex PCR. The sample carries over a million clones, approximately 98.5% recorded once. A single count supports this clone. Antigen unknown. CDR3 size: 15 residues. The J segment lost 3 bases and the V segment lost 8 bases, leaving 11 bases of the junction unmatched. Germline V CDR1 and CDR2: MNHNS, SASEGT. Sequencing input: naive CD4+ T cells sorted from blood. Subset defined: CD45RA+ positively selected. The clonotype was recovered from a man under 40 in good health. This chain links TRBV6-1 with TRBJ2-3, with 7 positions matching TRBD2. The CDR3 region has the DNA TGTGCCAGCTGTAGGAATGGCGGGAGTACAGATACGCAGTATTTT. It yields the protein CASCRNGGSTDTQYF.